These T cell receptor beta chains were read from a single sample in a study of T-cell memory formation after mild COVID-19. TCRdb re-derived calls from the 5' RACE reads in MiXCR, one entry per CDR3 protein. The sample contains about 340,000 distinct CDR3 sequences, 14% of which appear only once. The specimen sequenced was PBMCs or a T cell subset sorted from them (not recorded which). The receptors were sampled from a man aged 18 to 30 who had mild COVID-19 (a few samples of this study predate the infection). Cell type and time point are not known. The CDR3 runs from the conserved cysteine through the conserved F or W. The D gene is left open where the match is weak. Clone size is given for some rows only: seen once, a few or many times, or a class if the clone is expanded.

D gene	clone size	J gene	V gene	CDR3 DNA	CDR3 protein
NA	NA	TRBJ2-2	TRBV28	TGTGCCAGCAGTTTACCAGGGGCACATTCGAACACCGGGGAGCTGTTTTTT	CASSLPGAHSNTGELFF
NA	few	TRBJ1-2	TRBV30	TGTGCCTGGAGCCGTGTACTACGGCTAGGCTATGGCTACACCTTC	CAWSRVLRLGYGYTF
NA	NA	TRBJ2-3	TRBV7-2	TGTGCCAGCAGCCTCGACAGGATGTCGGTTTTAACAGATACGCAGTATTTT	CASSLDRMSVLTDTQYF
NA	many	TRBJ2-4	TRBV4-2	TGTGCCAGCAGCCAAGTATGGGGACTAGCCAAAAACATTCAGTACTTC	CASSQVWGLAKNIQYF
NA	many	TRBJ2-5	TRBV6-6	TGTGCCAGCAGTTACGTCCGGTACCAAGAGACCCAGTACTTC	CASSYVRYQETQYF
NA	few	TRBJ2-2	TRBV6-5	TGTGCCAGCAGTTACGGGGAGAACACCGGGGAGCTGTTTTTT	CASSYGENTGELFF
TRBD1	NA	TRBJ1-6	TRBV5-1	TGCGCCAGCAGCTTGCCCGGGACAGGGGAAGGCTCCTATAATTCACCCCTCCACTTT	CASSLPGTGEGSYNSPLHF
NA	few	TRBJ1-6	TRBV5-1	TGCGCCAGCAGCCGGGCCTTAAATTCACCCCTCCACTTT	CASSRALNSPLHF
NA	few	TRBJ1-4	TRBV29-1	TGCAGCGCAGGGAGAGATGAAAAACTGTTTTTT	CSAGRDEKLFF
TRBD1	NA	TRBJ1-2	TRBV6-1	TGTGCCAGCAATAGACAGGGGGATATCGGCTACACCTTC	CASNRQGDIGYTF
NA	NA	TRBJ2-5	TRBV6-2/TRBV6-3	TGTGCCAGCAGCGACCCCGCGAGCCAAGAGACCCAGTACTTC	CASSDPASQETQYF
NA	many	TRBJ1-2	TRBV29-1	TGCAGCGTTGAAGAGCAACAGAACTATGGCTACACCTTC	CSVEEQQNYGYTF
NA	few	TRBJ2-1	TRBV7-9	TGTGCCAGCAGCTTCGTAAGGGAGCAGTTCTTC	CASSFVREQFF
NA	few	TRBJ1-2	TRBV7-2	TGTGCCAGCAGTACCCCGGGACAAAACTATGGCTACACCTTC	CASSTPGQNYGYTF
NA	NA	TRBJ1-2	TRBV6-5	TGTGCCAGCAGTTACTCACCCCTTCTTGGGTATGGCTACACCTTC	CASSYSPLLGYGYTF
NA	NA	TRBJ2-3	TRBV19	TGTGCCAGTAGTAGGCTCCTCAGAGGGGCAGATACGCAGTATTTT	CASSRLLRGADTQYF
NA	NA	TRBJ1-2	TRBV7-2	TGTGCCAGCAGCTCAGGACAACCCGCTAACTATGGCTACACCTTC	CASSSGQPANYGYTF
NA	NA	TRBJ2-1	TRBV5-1	TGCGCCAGCGAAAACACGCCCGGGGCGAGCTCCTACAATGAGCAGTTCTTC	CASENTPGASSYNEQFF
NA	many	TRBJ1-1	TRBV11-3	TGTGCCAGCAGTCGGGACATTAGGCGGGCTTTCTTT	CASSRDIRRAFF
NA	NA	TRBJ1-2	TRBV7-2	TGTGCCAGCAGCCCACCCGAGCAGGGATATGGCTACACCTTC	CASSPPEQGYGYTF
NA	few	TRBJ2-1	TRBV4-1	TGCGCCAGCAGCGGGGAAAGTGGGAATGAGCAGTTCTTC	CASSGESGNEQFF
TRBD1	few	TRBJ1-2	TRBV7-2	TGTGCCAGCAGTTTCGACAGGGTTGCTTATGGCTACACCTTC	CASSFDRVAYGYTF
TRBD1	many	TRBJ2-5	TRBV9	TGTGCCAGCAGCGCACAGGGGGCACAAGAGACCCAGTACTTC	CASSAQGAQETQYF
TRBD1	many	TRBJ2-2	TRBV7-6	TGTGCCAGCACCAACCCCCTCTTCGACAGGGGGGCGAACACCGGGGAGCTGTTTTTT	CASTNPLFDRGANTGELFF
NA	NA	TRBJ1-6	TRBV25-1	TGTGCCAGCAGTGAAATCGACAGAGCCCATAATTCACCCCTCCACTTT	CASSEIDRAHNSPLHF
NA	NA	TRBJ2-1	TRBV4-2	TGTGCCAGCCGTGGGGGATCGGCAGCTGCCACCTTC	CASRGGSAAATF
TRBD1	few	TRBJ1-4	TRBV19	TGTGCCAGTAGTTTGCCCCGACAGGGGGTGGAGGAAAAACTGTTTTTT	CASSLPRQGVEEKLFF
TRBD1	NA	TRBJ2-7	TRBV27	TGTGCCAGCAGTTCCCGGACAGGGTACGAGCAGTACTTC	CASSSRTGYEQYF
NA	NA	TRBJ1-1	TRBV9	TGTGCCAGCAGCGTAGGTGGGAGTCAGGCGAACACTGAAGCTTTCTTT	CASSVGGSQANTEAFF
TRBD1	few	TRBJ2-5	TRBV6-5	TGTGCCAGCAGTAGTGACAGGGGGTTCGCAGAGACCCAGTACTTC	CASSSDRGFAETQYF
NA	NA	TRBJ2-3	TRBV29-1	TGCAGCGTTTCGGGGGCTGAGATGGGTGGAGATACGCAGTATTTT	CSVSGAEMGGDTQYF
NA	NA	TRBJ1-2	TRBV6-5	TGTGCCAGCAGTTACGGTGCAGGGGAGGGTTATGGCTACACCTTC	CASSYGAGEGYGYTF
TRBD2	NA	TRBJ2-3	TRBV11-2	TGTGCCAGCAGCTTAGATAGCGGGGGGGCCTCAGATACGCAGTATTTT	CASSLDSGGASDTQYF
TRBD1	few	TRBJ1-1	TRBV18	TGTGCCAGCTCGACCGGGACAGCCTTTCTAGAAGCTTTCTTT	CASSTGTAFLEAFF
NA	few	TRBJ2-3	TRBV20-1	TGCAGTGCTATCGTGGGTAGCACAGATACGCAGTATTTT	CSAIVGSTDTQYF
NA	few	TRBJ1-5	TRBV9	TGTGCCAGCAGACACATGGGGACGGCAGGAGCAAATCAGCCCCAGCATTTT	CASRHMGTAGANQPQHF
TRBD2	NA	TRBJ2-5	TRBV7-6	TGTGCCAGCAGCCTAATGACTAGCGGGGGATCGGGAGAGACCCAGTACTTC	CASSLMTSGGSGETQYF
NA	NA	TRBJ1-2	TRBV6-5	TGTGCCAGCTCGGAGCACAGGACTACTTTTGGCTACACCTTC	CASSEHRTTFGYTF
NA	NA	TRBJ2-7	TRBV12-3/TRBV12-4	TGTGCCAGCACCGGCGGGTTTAAGGCCGAGCAGTACTTC	CASTGGFKAEQYF
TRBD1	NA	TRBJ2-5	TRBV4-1	TGCGCCAGCAGCTTACGGACAGGGCCAGAGACCCAGTACTTC	CASSLRTGPETQYF
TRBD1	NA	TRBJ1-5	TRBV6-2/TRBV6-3	TGTGCCAGCGGTCAGGGGGCAGGCCCCCCCCATTTT	CASGQGAGPPHF
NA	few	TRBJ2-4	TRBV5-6	TGTGCCAGCAGCCGGAATGAACTAGCCAAAAACATTCAGTACTTC	CASSRNELAKNIQYF
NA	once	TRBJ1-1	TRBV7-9	TGTGCCAGCACCTCATTGGAATTAGATTATGAAGCTTTCTTC	CASTSLELDYEAFF